The 15 T cell receptor beta chains reported below all come from one sample, sequenced in a study of T cell responses to AZD1222 COVID-19 vaccine. Assay: immunoSEQ multiplex PCR; the TCRdb copy retains only in-frame clones and omits some. The table shows 110,000 to 150,000 clones, with 90% occurring only once. The sequencing here drew on peripheral blood, taken on day 0 of AZD1222 vaccination. The receptors here all came from an adult in good health.

This chain connects TRBV7-8 to TRBJ1-6; the match to TRBD1 covers 11 bases. With V trimmed by 5 bases and J by 9 bases, 3 bases remained unmatched. The germline V gene has CDR1 SGHVS and CDR2 FQNEAQ. The CDR3 consists of 14 residues. Here the CDR3 DNA reads TGTGCCAGCAGCCACGGGACAGGGGGTTCACCCCTCCACTTT. It yields the protein CASSHGTGGSPLHF.

This sequence joins TRBV19 and TRBJ1-1; no reliable D call. This CDR3 has 15 residues. Trimming left V 3 bases short and J 1 base short, with 12 bases between. Germline values: CDR1 LNHDA, CDR2 SQIVND (reference sequence). CDR3 DNA: TGTGCCAGTAGTATGCTGCCAGTGACGAACACTGAAGCTTTCTTT. Amino acids: CASSMLPVTNTEAFF.

This clone appeared a few times. The rearrangement joins TRBV30 to TRBJ1-3; the D gene is possibly TRBD1 (5 bases). CDR3 length: 14 amino acids. The V gene lost 4 bases and the J gene lost 2 bases, with 12 bases spanning the gap. Germline lookup yields CDR1 GTSNPN and CDR2 SVGIG (reference sequence). The CDR3 DNA sequence: TGTGCCTGGATCCGGCGGGGGGCTGGAAACACCATATATTTT. This translates into CAWIRRGAGNTIYF.

This sequence joins TRBV11-3 and TRBJ1-1; 11 nucleotides match TRBD1. This CDR3 comprises 17 residues. Germline V lookup: CDR1 SGHNT, CDR2 YENEEA. V shed 4 bases and J 3 bases; nucleotides not matched to a gene: 10. The DNA of the CDR3 is TGTGCCAGCAGCTCCAGGACAGGGGGCAAGGTCGACACTGAAGCTTTCTTT. It translates to CASSSRTGGKVDTEAFF.

J is TRBJ1-2 and V is TRBV10-3; 11 bases align to TRBD1. In germline, CDR1 is ENHRY, CDR2 SYGVKD. The CDR3 is made up of 13 amino acids. Losses at the gene ends were 10 bases for V and 3 bases for J; bases not matched to a gene: 4. In nucleotides, the CDR3 is TGTGCCACTGGGACAGGGGGAGACTATGGCTACACCTTC. As protein: CATGTGGDYGYTF.

The chain is built from TRBV7-8 and TRBJ2-7; 11 bases align to TRBD2. J gave up 2 bases and V 5 bases, and 11 bases lay outside the gene matches. Looked up from germline, CDR1 is SGHVS and CDR2 is FQNEAQ. This CDR3 is built from 17 residues. In DNA, the CDR3 is TGTGCCAGCAGCCTACGACTAGCGGGATATCTCCCCTACGAGCAGTACTTC. Its translation is CASSLRLAGYLPYEQYF.

For the CDR3, the DNA is TGTGCCAGCTCACGTGGAGGGACAGGGGGCAATCAGCCCCAGCATTTT. Amino acids: CASSRGGTGGNQPQHF. V is TRBV18 and J is TRBJ1-5, with 10 bases identical to TRBD1. Germline assignment: CDR1 KGHSH and CDR2 LQKENI. J lost 2 bases, V lost 4 bases, and 5 bases had no gene match. This CDR3 is 16 amino acids long.

The rearrangement uses TRBV5-4 and TRBJ2-5; 8 bases are shared with TRBD1. Germline V gene lookup returns CDR1 SGHNT and CDR2 YYREEE (reference sequence). The CDR3 consists of 13 residues. Unmatched junction bases numbered 3, after V lost 4 bases and J lost 4 bases. CDR3 sequence: CASSLGTGETQYF. The CDR3 nucleotides read TGTGCCAGCAGCCTCGGGACAGGAGAGACCCAGTACTTC. Full variable domain (remainder filled in from reference TRBV5-4 and TRBJ2-5): ETGVTQSPTHLIKTRGQQVTLRCSSQSGHNTVSWYQQALGQGPQFIFQYYREEENGRGNFPPRFSGLQFPNYSSELNVNALELDDSALYLCASSLGTGETQYFGPGTRLLVL.

The rearrangement joins TRBV5-1 to TRBJ1-2; D gene uncertain. The CDR3 has 11 amino acids. Germline CDR1 is SGHRS and CDR2 is YFSETQ. V was cut by 0 bases and J by 8 bases, with 5 bases left in between. This CDR3 is CASSLDGGYTF. CDR3 in DNA: TGCGCCAGCAGCTTGGACGGCGGCTACACCTTC.

This clone was counted once. The chain is built from TRBV18 and TRBJ1-3; TRBD1 agrees at 11 bases. The CDR3 runs 17 residues. Germline values: CDR1 KGHSH, CDR2 LQKENI. Trimming at V came to 2 bases and at J to 1 base, leaving 4 bases not matched to a gene. The CDR3 loop reads CASSPVGTGGSGNTIYF. The CDR3 DNA reads as TGTGCCAGCTCACCAGTGGGGACAGGGGGATCTGGAAACACCATATATTTT.

The rearrangement links TRBV30 to TRBJ1-2; D not certain. V was shortened by 4 bases and J by 4 bases, with 7 bases between the two germline ends. Germline CDR1 GTSNPN, CDR2 SVGIG (reference sequence). The CDR3 spans 11 residues. CDR3 residues: CAWNKAYGYTF. The CDR3 nucleotides read TGTGCCTGGAATAAGGCCTATGGCTACACCTTC.

This clone has just one count. This chain uses TRBV6-4 with TRBJ2-2; D perhaps matches TRBD1 (6 bases). V lost 5 bases and J lost 3, with 16 bases in between. The CDR3 totals 16 residues. The germline V gene has CDR1 MRHNA and CDR2 SNTAGT. CDR3 region: CASSQQGSMDTGELFF. The DNA of the CDR3 is TGTGCCAGCAGTCAACAGGGCTCGATGGACACCGGGGAGCTGTTTTTT.

On this clone itself: At one end, the junction sequence differs from germline, possibly due to a read error. The chain has TRBV7-7 and TRBJ1-6; 8 bases are shared with TRBD1. The CDR3 runs 15 residues. Germline CDR1 is SSHAT and CDR2 is FNYEAQ (reference sequence). CDR3: CASSQTGAGNSPLHF. The DNA for the CDR3 is TGTGCTAGCAGCCAGACAGGGGCCGGTAATTCACCCCTCCACTTT.

The chain couples TRBV18 to TRBJ2-7; 11 bases map to TRBD1. Unmatched junction bases numbered 7, after V lost 4 bases and J lost 2 bases. This CDR3 contains 16 residues. CDR1 is KGHSH, CDR2 LQKENI, per germline. The CDR3 here is CASSLRGQGATYEQYF. The DNA of the CDR3 is TGTGCCAGCTCACTAAGAGGACAGGGGGCCACCTACGAGCAGTACTTC.

The CDR3 reads CASSYPLWAGEQFF. CDR3 DNA: TGTGCCAGCAGTTACCCATTGTGGGCCGGTGAGCAGTTCTTC. V and J are TRBV6-2 or TRBV6-3 and TRBJ2-1; D gene uncertain. Germline V gene data show CDR1 as MNHEY and CDR2 as SVGEGT. V was cut by 2 bases and J by 9 bases, with 14 bases left in between. This CDR3 is built from 14 residues.